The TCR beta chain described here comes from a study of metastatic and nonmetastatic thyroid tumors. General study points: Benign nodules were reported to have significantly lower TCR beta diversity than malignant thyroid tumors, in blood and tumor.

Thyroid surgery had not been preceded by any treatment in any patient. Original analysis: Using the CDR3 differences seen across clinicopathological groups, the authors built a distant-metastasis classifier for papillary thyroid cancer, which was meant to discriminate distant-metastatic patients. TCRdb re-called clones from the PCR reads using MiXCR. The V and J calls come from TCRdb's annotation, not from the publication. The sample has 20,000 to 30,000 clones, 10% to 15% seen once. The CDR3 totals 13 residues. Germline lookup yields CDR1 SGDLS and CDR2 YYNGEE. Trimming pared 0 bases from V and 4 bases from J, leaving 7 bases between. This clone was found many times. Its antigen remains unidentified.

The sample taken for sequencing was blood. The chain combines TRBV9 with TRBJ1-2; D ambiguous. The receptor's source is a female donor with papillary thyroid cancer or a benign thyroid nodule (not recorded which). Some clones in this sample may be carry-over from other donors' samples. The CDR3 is CASSVGPLYGYTF. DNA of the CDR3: TGTGCCAGCAGCGTAGGGCCCCTCTATGGCTACACCTTC.